This is a list of T cell receptor beta chains from one sample in a study of T cells in Graves' hyperthyroidism and ophthalmopathy. TCRdb passed the multiplex PCR reads through MiXCR, listing each CDR3 protein once. The repertoire has 640,000 or so distinct CDR3 sequences, about 14% of them found once; the top ten carry over 6%. The specimen was blood. Receptors originate from a woman aged 18-29 years with Graves' ophthalmopathy. CDR3s include the opening cysteine and the closing phenylalanine or tryptophan. D genes are given only for firm matches. Size is omitted from some rows. Given values are once, few, many or a class for expanded clones.

v_gene,d_gene,j_gene,abundance,CDR3nt,CDR3aa
TRBV24-1,NA,TRBJ2-1,many,TGTGCCACCAGTGATGCAACTAGCAGCCCCAATGAGCAGTTCTTC,CATSDATSSPNEQFF
TRBV5-1,TRBD2,TRBJ2-1,few,TGCGCCAGCAATTTCACTAGCGGAGGAAACAATGAGCAGTTCTTC,CASNFTSGGNNEQFF
TRBV6-1,TRBD1,TRBJ2-4,few,TGTGCCAGCAGCCCCCCCCTCGGGACAGAAAACATTCAGTACTTC,CASSPPLGTENIQYF
TRBV2,NA,TRBJ1-1,many,TGTGCCAGCAGTCCAGGGTTTGAGGAGAAGGAAGCTTTCTTT,CASSPGFEEKEAFF
TRBV5-4,NA,TRBJ2-6,few,TGTGCCAGCAGCCGGGGCTGGGCCGGGGCCAACGTCCTGACTTTC,CASSRGWAGANVLTF
TRBV3-1,NA,TRBJ2-7,NA,TGTGCCAGCAGCCAAAGGGTTGTTTTGGAGCAGTACTTC,CASSQRVVLEQYF
TRBV11-3,TRBD2,TRBJ2-1,many,TGTGCCTCTAGCGGGAGCTCCTACAATGAGCAGTTCTTC,CASSGSSYNEQFF
TRBV5-1,NA,TRBJ2-1,many,TGCGCCAGCAGCTTTCGCGTACAGGCCGAGGGCAATGAGCAGTTCTTC,CASSFRVQAEGNEQFF
TRBV12-3/TRBV12-4,NA,TRBJ1-4,many,TGTGCCAGCAGTTTGTCGACGGGTAATGAAAAACTGTTTTTT,CASSLSTGNEKLFF
TRBV6-1,TRBD1,TRBJ2-2,many,TGTGCCAGCAACCTACAGGGGGCGCACACCGGGGAGCTGTTTTTT,CASNLQGAHTGELFF
TRBV5-8,TRBD2,TRBJ2-5,few,TGTGCCAGCAGCCCCTGGGGAGGACTAGCGGGAGGGCGAGGGGAGACCCAGTACTTC,CASSPWGGLAGGRGETQYF
TRBV10-2,TRBD1,TRBJ2-7,NA,TGCGCCAGCGGAAAAGGACAGGGGAGGTACGAGCAGTACTTC,CASGKGQGRYEQYF
TRBV30,NA,TRBJ2-3,many,TGTGCCTGGAGTGGGGTGGGAGATACGCAGTATTTT,CAWSGVGDTQYF
TRBV9,NA,TRBJ1-4,many,TGTGCCAGCAGCGGCGGCGGAGGGGCTAATGAAAAACTGTTTTTT,CASSGGGGANEKLFF
TRBV3-1,TRBD1,TRBJ2-1,few,TGTGCCAGCAGCCAGCTCCGGGACAGGGGGCTCAATGAGCAGTTCTTC,CASSQLRDRGLNEQFF
TRBV3-1,NA,TRBJ1-1,many,TGTGCCAGCAGCCAAGTTTTATATTTCCGCACTGAAGCTTTCTTT,CASSQVLYFRTEAFF
TRBV13,NA,TRBJ2-7,few,TGTGCCAGCAGCTTAGAAAGGGGGGGGCTCTACGAGCAGTACTTC,CASSLERGGLYEQYF
TRBV2,NA,TRBJ1-1,many,TGTGCCAGCAGTGTTGAAGGCGGACCTAAAAGGACTGAAGCTTTCTTT,CASSVEGGPKRTEAFF
TRBV5-1,NA,TRBJ1-1,many,TGCGCCAGCAGCTTGGCCCACATGAACACTGAAGCTTTCTTT,CASSLAHMNTEAFF
TRBV30,TRBD2,TRBJ2-7,many,TGTGCCTCTCCTCCGACTAGCGGGAGACCCTACGAGCAGTACTTC,CASPPTSGRPYEQYF
TRBV11-2,TRBD2,TRBJ2-1,NA,TGTGCCAGCAGCTCGACTCTAGCGGGTGAGCAGTTCTTC,CASSSTLAGEQFF
TRBV4-1,NA,TRBJ2-3,many,TGCGCCAGCAGCCAAATGGGTGCAGATACGCAGTATTTT,CASSQMGADTQYF
TRBV19,NA,TRBJ1-3,NA,TGTGCCAGTAGTTCGAGAGGCAGGGGCACACCTGGAAACACCATATATTTT,CASSSRGRGTPGNTIYF
TRBV6-5,TRBD2,TRBJ2-1,many,TGTGCCAGCAGTTCCGGGGGGGCGGGAAGAAACAATGAGCAGTTCTTC,CASSSGGAGRNNEQFF
TRBV2,NA,TRBJ2-7,many,TGTGCCAGCATGTTAAGCTACGAGCAGTACTTC,CASMLSYEQYF
TRBV12-3/TRBV12-4,NA,TRBJ2-3,many,TGTGCCAGCAGTTTAAGACAGGGAGGAGATACGCAGTATTTT,CASSLRQGGDTQYF
TRBV19,NA,TRBJ1-2,NA,TGTGCCAGTAGGTTTACTGAGAACTATGGCTACACCTTC,CASRFTENYGYTF
TRBV11-2,TRBD1,TRBJ1-1,many,TGTGCCAGCAGCTCGCGGACAGGGTATAAGACTGAAGCTTTCTTT,CASSSRTGYKTEAFF
TRBV2,TRBD1,TRBJ1-1,many,TGTGCCAGCAGTTACTCGACAGGGGTTGAAGCTTTCTTT,CASSYSTGVEAFF
TRBV6-5,TRBD1,TRBJ2-5,few,TGTGCCAGCAGTGTCGACAGGGGCGTAGAGACCCAGTACTTC,CASSVDRGVETQYF
TRBV4-1,NA,TRBJ2-7,NA,TGCGCCAGCAGCCAACCACGTAGGGGAGCCCCCTACGAGCAGTACTTC,CASSQPRRGAPYEQYF
TRBV27,NA,TRBJ1-4,NA,TGTGCCAGCAGGGGACGGCTAAATGAAAAACTGTTTTTT,CASRGRLNEKLFF
TRBV30,NA,TRBJ2-7,NA,TGTGCCGGAGGGGGGGGGCCCCACGAGCAGTACTTC,CAGGGGPHEQYF
TRBV7-6,TRBD1,TRBJ2-5,many,TGTGCCAGCAGCTCCGGGACAGTCCAAGAGACCCAGTACTTC,CASSSGTVQETQYF
TRBV20-1,TRBD1,TRBJ2-7,many,TGCAGTGCTAGAAGAGAGGGCAGGGGGCTGGCCTACGAGCAGTACTTC,CSARREGRGLAYEQYF
TRBV7-8,NA,TRBJ1-2,few,TGTGCCAGCAGCCCTCCAGGGGTCGGATATGGCTACACCTTC,CASSPPGVGYGYTF
TRBV12-5,NA,TRBJ1-4,many,TGTGCTAGTGGTTTACCGCGGTGGGGTGGCGAAAAACTGTTTTTT,CASGLPRWGGEKLFF
TRBV11-1,TRBD2,TRBJ2-7,many,TGTGCCAGCAGCTTAAGAGCGGGAGGGACCTACGAGCAGTACTTC,CASSLRAGGTYEQYF
TRBV4-1,NA,TRBJ2-1,few,TGCGCCAGCAGCCAAGGTCGCGGGACGCGCTACAATGAGCAGTTCTTC,CASSQGRGTRYNEQFF
TRBV6-1,TRBD1,TRBJ2-2,NA,TGTGCCAGCAAAACACAGGGGGCGTCTAACACCGGGGAGCTGTTTTTT,CASKTQGASNTGELFF
TRBV12-3/TRBV12-4,TRBD1,TRBJ2-1,NA,TGTGCCAGCAGGAAGACAGGGAAAAAGGTGTATGAGCAGTTCTTC,CASRKTGKKVYEQFF